These 18 T cell receptor beta chains share one sample of origin, sequenced in a study of shared clonotypes between healthy human individuals. Terminally differentiated effector memory CD45RA+ cells were left out of the naive CD8 fraction, which was CD45RO-negative and positively selected for CCR7. Profiling relied on immunoSEQ multiplex PCR, and the TCRdb table lists in-frame clones only, not all of them. The table has about 2.2 million clones, just under 95% seen once. The sequenced material came from naive CD8+ T cells from PBMCs. The receptors here all came from a young man in good health. Some clones in this sample may be carry-over from other donors' samples.

The gene calls are TRBV7-3 and TRBJ2-7; 15 bases are a match to TRBD2. Trimming cost V 5 bases and J 6 bases; bases outside gene matches: 8. Germline assignment: CDR1 SGHTA and CDR2 FQGTGA. The CDR3 totals 16 residues. CDR3 nucleotide sequence: TGTGCCAGCAGCCGCCGGGGGGGACTAGCGGGAGGCGAGCAGTACTTC. Amino acid sequence: CASSRRGGLAGGEQYF.

The genes are TRBV7-8 and TRBJ2-7, with TRBD1 identical over 10 bases. Trimming cost V 0 bases and J 5 bases; bases outside gene matches: 4. CDR1 and CDR2 (germline): SGHVS, FQNEAQ. The CDR3 is 15 amino acids. CDR3 in DNA: TGTGCCAGCAGCTTAGCCAGGACAGGGGGTAACGAGCAGTACTTC. Protein: CASSLARTGGNEQYF.

J is TRBJ2-1 and V is TRBV5-6; 7 bases agree with TRBD1. With V trimmed by 4 bases and J by 2 bases, 6 bases remained unmatched. CDR3 length: 15 amino acids. The V gene's germline CDR1 is SGHDT and CDR2 YYEEEE. For the CDR3, the DNA is TGTGCCAGCAGCCTTGTGGGACAGCCCTACAATGAGCAGTTCTTC. Protein sequence: CASSLVGQPYNEQFF.

This clone has more than one count but fewer than ten. This rearrangement joins TRBV6-6 to TRBJ1-1; D is undetermined. Germline V lookup: CDR1 MNHNY, CDR2 SVGAGI (reference sequence). Between the trimmed V and J ends, which lost 3 bases and 1 base, there was a span of 9 bases. This CDR3 has 14 amino acids. CDR3 protein: CASSYGIGNTEAFF. The CDR3 DNA follows: TGTGCCAGCAGTTATGGTATCGGGAACACTGAAGCTTTCTTT.

CDR3 DNA sequence: TGTGCCAGCAGCTCACTTGGAGGGGCCTACGAGCAGTACTTC. Translating it yields CASSSLGGAYEQYF. The chain recombines TRBV7-2 with TRBJ2-7, with D perhaps matching TRBD2 (6 bases). Trimming cost V 4 bases and J 2 bases, with 12 bases left between them. Germline-derived CDR1 and CDR2 are SGHTA and FQGNSA. This CDR3 comprises 14 residues.

The chain joins TRBV19 to TRBJ2-7, with D unclear. The CDR3 extends over 15 amino acids. Germline-derived CDR1 and CDR2 are LNHDA and SQIVND (reference sequence). V gave up 1 base and J gave up 0 bases, with 10 bases separating them. Here the CDR3 DNA reads TGTGCCAGTAGTATAGGGACCGTAAGCTCCTACGAGCAGTACTTC. Translation: CASSIGTVSSYEQYF. The full variable domain, rest sourced from reference TRBV19 and TRBJ2-7, is DGGITQSPKYLFRKEGQNVTLSCEQNLNHDAMYWYRQDPGQGLRLIYYSQIVNDFQKGDIAEGYSVSREKKESFPLTVTSAQKNPTAFYLCASSIGTVSSYEQYFGPGTRLTVT.

This rearrangement joins TRBV27 to TRBJ2-2; D possibly matches TRBD1 or TRBD2 (5 bases each). The V end lost 3 bases, the J end lost 6 bases, and 17 bases lay between the germline ends. This CDR3 contains 16 residues. Germline V gene data show CDR1 as MNHEY and CDR2 as SMNVEV (reference sequence). CDR3 in amino acids: CASSFPRDLRPGELFF. In DNA, the CDR3 is TGTGCCAGCAGTTTCCCCCGGGACCTCAGGCCCGGGGAGCTGTTTTTT.

The rearrangement uses TRBV13 and TRBJ2-1, with TRBD2 matching 9 bases. The ends lost 4 bases at V and 4 bases at J; junction bases unmatched: 8. There are 16 residues in the CDR3. Germline values: CDR1 PRHDT, CDR2 FYEKMQ (reference sequence). The CDR3, as DNA: TGTGCCAGCAGCTCATCCCCGCTAGCGGGATACAATGAGCAGTTCTTC. Amino acids: CASSSSPLAGYNEQFF.

The rearrangement joins TRBV6-5 to TRBJ1-1; D is uncertain. The germline gives CDR1 MNHEY, CDR2 SVGAGI. This CDR3 comprises 13 residues. The V gene lost 2 bases and the J gene lost 3 bases, with 7 bases spanning the gap. The CDR3 protein is CASSYGLDTEAFF. The CDR3 nucleotides read TGTGCCAGCAGTTACGGGCTCGACACTGAAGCTTTCTTT.

The chain joins TRBV7-9 to TRBJ1-1; 7 bases match TRBD1. The CDR3 spans 15 residues. Trimming cost V 5 bases and J 5 bases; bases outside gene matches: 11. From germline, CDR1 is SEHNR and CDR2 FQNEAQ (reference sequence). CDR3 bases: TGTGCCAGCAGCCCACGGACAGGTCTTCGGACTGAAGCTTTCTTT. It is translated as CASSPRTGLRTEAFF. Combining the CDR3 with reference TRBV7-9 and TRBJ1-1 gives the whole variable domain DTGVSQNPRHKITKRGQNVTFRCDPISEHNRLYWYRQTLGQGPEFLTYFQNEAQLEKSRLLSDRFSAERPKGSFSTLEIQRTEQGDSAMYLCASSPRTGLRTEAFFGQGTRLTVV.

The DNA for the CDR3 is TGTGCCAGCAGCCCTTGGGGGGCGGCGGAGTCCTACGAGCAGTACTTC. Its translation: CASSPWGAAESYEQYF. The rearrangement joins TRBV7-9 to TRBJ2-7; D tentatively reads TRBD1 or TRBD2 (6 bases each). Per the germline V gene, CDR1 is SEHNR and CDR2 is FQNEAQ (reference sequence). The germline V and J ends were trimmed by 5 bases and 1 base, with 18 bases remaining between them. The CDR3 is made up of 16 amino acids.

This chain links TRBV19 with TRBJ2-1, with D possibly matching TRBD2 (7 bases). Deletions cut 3 bases from V and 4 bases from J, with 13 bases between. Germline CDR1 and CDR2: LNHDA and SQIVND (reference sequence). This CDR3 spans 15 amino acids. The CDR3 loop is CASSIDGRGYNEQFF. CDR3 bases: TGTGCCAGTAGTATTGATGGGAGGGGGTACAATGAGCAGTTCTTC.

The chain uses TRBV27 and TRBJ1-2; D gene uncertain. The V gene's germline CDR1 is MNHEY and CDR2 SMNVEV (reference sequence). The CDR3 length is 18 residues. With 5 bases removed from V and 6 bases from J, the gap between germline ends came to 28 bases. CDR3 coding DNA: TGTGCCAGCAGTCTTATACCCCCAGGAGGACCACAAGCGGATGGCTACACCTTC. This sequence encodes CASSLIPPGGPQADGYTF.

V is TRBV7-9 and J is TRBJ2-5, with 7 bases fitting TRBD1. The CDR3 sequence is 17 residues long. Per germline, CDR1 SEHNR and CDR2 FQNEAQ (reference sequence). V shed 5 bases and J 4 bases; nucleotides not matched to a gene: 16. The CDR3 sequence is CASSVTLPGTEGETQYF. In nucleotides, the CDR3 is TGTGCCAGCAGCGTGACGTTGCCCGGGACAGAGGGAGAGACCCAGTACTTC.

This sequence joins TRBV7-8 and TRBJ1-1; D gene ambiguous. Trimming removed 5 bases from V and 4 bases from J, with 11 bases in between. The CDR3 runs 13 residues. Germline values: CDR1 SGHVS, CDR2 FQNEAQ. CDR3 protein: CASSLGWGTEAFF. The CDR3 DNA follows: TGTGCCAGCAGCCTTGGTTGGGGCACTGAAGCTTTCTTT.

The chain joins TRBV5-1 to TRBJ2-7; D gene uncertain. Germline loops: CDR1 SGHRS, CDR2 YFSETQ. V lost 0 bases and J 3 bases, leaving 13 bases between the germline ends. This CDR3 is built from 15 residues. CDR3 coding DNA: TGCGCCAGCAGCTTGGCCCAGGTTTCGGACTACGAGCAGTACTTC. This sequence encodes CASSLAQVSDYEQYF.

The V gene is TRBV14, the J gene TRBJ2-3; 7 nucleotides align to TRBD1. The CDR3 consists of 15 residues. Trimming at V came to 6 bases and at J to 1 base, leaving 7 bases not matched to a gene. Germline assignment: CDR1 SGHDN and CDR2 FVKESK. Written as DNA, the CDR3 is TGTGCCAGCAGGAAACAGGGGTCGGGCACAGATACGCAGTATTTT. This translates into CASRKQGSGTDTQYF. Using reference TRBV14 and TRBJ2-3 for the parts outside the CDR3, the full variable domain is EAGVTQFPSHSVIEKGQTVTLRCDPISGHDNLYWYRRVMGKEIKFLLHFVKESKQDESGMPNNRFLAERTGGTYSTLKVQPAELEDSGVYFCASRKQGSGTDTQYFGPGTRLTVL.

J is TRBJ2-5 and V is TRBV4-1; possibly TRBD1 for D (6 bases). The CDR3 covers 18 residues. Per the germline V gene, CDR1 is MGHRA and CDR2 is YSYEKL. The germline V and J ends were trimmed by 0 bases and 2 bases, with 19 bases remaining between them. The chain's CDR3 is CASSQEVRTATFQETQYF. Here the CDR3 DNA reads TGCGCCAGCAGCCAAGAAGTAAGGACAGCTACTTTTCAAGAGACCCAGTACTTC.